A single sample gave rise to the 21 T cell receptor beta chains below, sequenced in a study of PD-L1 blockade in urothelial cancer (dated by TCRdb to between 2016 and 2019). The protocol used for the library was the immunoSEQ multiplex PCR assay. TCRdb limited this immuneACCESS table to in-frame rearrangements with V and J called. A share of clones is missing; checked studies link under half to unresolved V genes, and the rest is unexplained. This sample lists 45,000 to 60,000 clones; around 90% were detected once. Less than 2.5% of the sample lies in the top ten. The meaning of the sample's time point label: peripheral blood 6 weeks after treatment start. This sample comprised PBMCs, obtained around atezolizumab (anti-PD-L1) treatment. The receptor source for this set is a man aged 55 to 69 with urothelial cancer.

This chain uses TRBV10-3 with TRBJ1-2, with 9 nucleotides matching TRBD1. The trim removed 4 bases at V and 2 bases at J, leaving 2 bases unmatched. The V gene's germline CDR1 is ENHRY and CDR2 SYGVKD. The CDR3 is 14 residues long. CDR3 protein: CAISGGQGNYGYTF. The DNA of the CDR3 is TGTGCCATCAGTGGGGGACAGGGAAACTATGGCTACACCTTC.

The rearrangement joins TRBV7-9 to TRBJ2-7, with TRBD1 matching over 9 bases. The CDR3 runs 15 residues. Trimming cost V 5 bases and J 2 bases; bases outside gene matches: 7. Germline CDR1 reads SEHNR; CDR2 reads FQNEAQ (reference sequence). The CDR3 loop is CASSRGDRETYEQYF. CDR3 in DNA: TGTGCCAGCAGCCGAGGGGACAGGGAAACCTACGAGCAGTACTTC.

This chain uses TRBV7-9 with TRBJ2-5; 10 bases are a match to TRBD2. Germline V CDR1 and CDR2: SEHNR, FQNEAQ (reference sequence). V shed 4 bases and J 1 base; nucleotides not matched to a gene: 3. The CDR3 extends over 15 amino acids. CDR3 in amino acids: CASSSLAGGQETQYF. The CDR3 DNA reads TGTGCCAGCAGCTCCTTAGCGGGGGGCCAAGAGACCCAGTACTTC.

The DNA for the CDR3 is TGTGCCAGCAGGCGGTCGAGCTCCTACGAGCAGTACTTC. Translated, it gives CASRRSSSYEQYF. The rearrangement links TRBV27 to TRBJ2-7; D gene ambiguous. This CDR3 has 13 residues. Germline V gives CDR1 MNHEY, CDR2 SMNVEV (reference sequence). V dropped 6 bases and J dropped 0 bases, with 9 bases sitting between them.

The genes are TRBV2 and TRBJ1-1, with a tentative D call TRBD1 (5 bases). The CDR3 is made up of 12 amino acids. Germline lookup yields CDR1 SNHLY and CDR2 FYNNEI. The CDR3 sequence is CSQEGPNTEAFF. The DNA of the CDR3 is TGTTCACAGGAGGGGCCCAACACTGAAGCTTTCTTT.

The chain is built from TRBV7-2 and TRBJ1-4; 8 bases line up with TRBD1. V lost 4 bases and J lost 4; bases outside the gene matches: 11. The CDR3 is made up of 17 amino acids. Germline V gives CDR1 SGHTA, CDR2 FQGNSA. The CDR3 sequence is CASSSQPGGWGNEKLFF. The CDR3 nucleotides read TGTGCCAGCAGCTCCCAACCAGGGGGCTGGGGTAATGAAAAACTGTTTTTT.

V gene TRBV7-2 combines with J gene TRBJ2-5; 10 bases align to TRBD2. Per the germline V gene, CDR1 is SGHTA and CDR2 is FQGNSA. The CDR3 has 19 residues. V lost 4 bases, J lost 1 base, and 15 bases stayed unmatched. CDR3 residues: CASSSTSGSSGGFQETQYF. CDR3 sequence (DNA): TGTGCCAGCAGCTCGACAAGCGGCTCTAGCGGGGGTTTCCAAGAGACCCAGTACTTC.

The CDR3 DNA reads as TGTGCCAGCTCACCTTCTACAGGGGGAGATGTGGCAGATACGCAGTATTTT. The encoded protein is CASSPSTGGDVADTQYF. The V gene is TRBV18, the J gene TRBJ2-3, with 8 bases identical to TRBD1. The ends lost 3 bases at V and 4 bases at J; junction bases unmatched: 12. The CDR3 sequence is 17 residues long. Germline loops: CDR1 KGHSH, CDR2 LQKENI.

This chain links TRBV5-6 with TRBJ2-5; TRBD1 is a possible D gene (6 bases). Per the germline V gene, CDR1 is SGHDT and CDR2 is YYEEEE. This CDR3 is 13 amino acids long. V lost 4 bases to trimming and J lost 4 bases, with 11 bases between them. The CDR3 DNA reads TGTGCCAGCAGCATACAGGGTAGAGAGACCCAGTACTTC. Protein product: CASSIQGRETQYF.

V and J are TRBV7-9 and TRBJ1-2; unclear D gene. V lost 1 base and J 8 bases, leaving 14 bases between the germline ends. Germline V gene data show CDR1 as SEHNR and CDR2 as FQNEAQ (reference sequence). CDR3 size: 14 residues. CDR3 in DNA: TGTGCCAGCAGCTTAGATCGGGATCTCTGGGGCTACACCTTC. Protein sequence: CASSLDRDLWGYTF.

The J gene is TRBJ1-5, the V gene TRBV15; D perhaps matches TRBD1 (6 bases). CDR3 length: 15 residues. The V gene lost 1 base and the J gene lost 4 bases, with 11 bases spanning the gap. In germline, CDR1 is LNHNV, CDR2 YYDKDF (reference sequence). The CDR3 region is CATSRGDNRNQPQHF. The CDR3 nucleotides read TGTGCCACCAGCAGAGGGGACAACAGGAATCAGCCCCAGCATTTT.

The chain has TRBV6-6 and TRBJ1-5; possible D gene TRBD1, 5 bases. This CDR3 region has 12 residues. CDR1 MNHNY and CDR2 SVGAGI come from the germline V gene (reference sequence). The DNA of the CDR3 is TGTGCAGCCCGGGGGAATAATCAGCCCCAGCATTTT. It encodes CAARGNNQPQHF.

This chain joins TRBV11-2 and TRBJ1-1; tentatively, D is TRBD1 (6 bases). CDR1 is SGHAT, CDR2 FQNNGV, per germline. V was clipped by 5 bases and J by 1 base, with 11 bases between them. There are 14 residues in the CDR3. The CDR3 coding sequence is TGTGCCAGCAGCCCCCCGACAGGGAACACTGAAGCTTTCTTT. Encoded protein: CASSPPTGNTEAFF.

V gene TRBV7-2 combines with J gene TRBJ2-3, with TRBD2 identical over 13 bases. Germline V gene data show CDR1 as SGHTA and CDR2 as FQGNSA. This CDR3 spans 16 amino acids. J gave up 0 bases and V 3 bases, and 0 bases lay outside the gene matches. The CDR3 DNA sequence: TGTGCCAGCAGCTTGGGACTAGCGGGGAGCACAGATACGCAGTATTTT. It translates to CASSLGLAGSTDTQYF.

The J gene is TRBJ1-1, the V gene TRBV7-2; TRBD1 agrees at 7 bases. The CDR3 extends over 15 amino acids. V shed 5 bases and J 5 bases; nucleotides not matched to a gene: 11. The germline gives CDR1 SGHTA, CDR2 FQGNSA. The CDR3 loop reads CASSTGAIRGTEAFF. CDR3 bases: TGTGCCAGCAGCACAGGGGCGATTAGAGGGACTGAAGCTTTCTTT.

The gene calls are TRBV5-1 and TRBJ1-5; 11 bases align to TRBD1. The CDR3 has 15 amino acids. In germline, CDR1 is SGHRS, CDR2 YFSETQ. The ends lost 3 bases at V and 4 bases at J; junction bases unmatched: 3. The CDR3 sequence is CASSSGQGGNQPQHF. The CDR3 DNA sequence: TGCGCCAGCAGCTCGGGACAGGGGGGAAATCAGCCCCAGCATTTT.

V usage is TRBV19 and J usage is TRBJ2-2, with 9 nucleotides matching TRBD2. The CDR3 sequence is 17 residues long. Germline-derived CDR1 and CDR2 are LNHDA and SQIVND (reference sequence). The J segment lost 4 bases and the V segment lost 0 bases, leaving 6 bases of the junction unmatched. CDR3 bases: TGTGCCAGTAGTATAGACTTTGGCGGGAGGGCCACCGGGGAGCTGTTTTTT. Translating it yields CASSIDFGGRATGELFF.

This sequence joins TRBV27 and TRBJ1-1; weak D call: TRBD1 (5 bases). Germline-derived CDR1 and CDR2 are MNHEY and SMNVEV (reference sequence). The CDR3 has 14 amino acids. The germline V and J ends were trimmed by 5 bases and 0 bases, with 10 bases remaining between them. Here the CDR3 DNA reads TGTGCCAGCAGTCCCCCGGGGGTGAACACTGAAGCTTTCTTT. Translation gives CASSPPGVNTEAFF.

The chain joins TRBV28 to TRBJ1-1; 7 bases agree with TRBD1. V trimming: 2 bases; J trimming: 8 bases; junction bases outside the gene matches: 5. This CDR3 region has 13 residues. CDR1 is MDHEN, CDR2 SYDVKM, per germline. CDR3 in DNA: TGTGCCAGCAGTTTAAGGGTCAGGGGGGAAGCTTTCTTT. Its translation: CASSLRVRGEAFF.

The V and J genes are TRBV28 and TRBJ2-6; no clear D. V was pared by 3 bases and J by 0 bases, with 9 bases between. Germline V lookup: CDR1 MDHEN, CDR2 SYDVKM. The CDR3 runs to 16 residues. The CDR3 here is CASSFSQSSGANVLTF. CDR3 bases: TGTGCCAGCAGTTTTTCGCAGTCCTCTGGGGCCAACGTCCTGACTTTC.

This sequence joins TRBV5-1 and TRBJ1-5; weak D call: TRBD1 (5 bases). V shed 0 bases and J shed 2 bases, with 15 bases lying between them. Germline CDR1 and CDR2: SGHRS and YFSETQ. CDR3 length: 17 amino acids. CDR3: CASSLGERGVGNQPQHF. The DNA of the CDR3 is TGCGCCAGCAGCTTGGGCGAACGGGGGGTGGGCAATCAGCCCCAGCATTTT.